Each of the 10 T cell receptor beta chains below was sequenced from the same sample in a study of OX40 agonist ivuxolimab in advanced cancers. TCRdb's table, derived via immunoSEQ multiplex PCR, lists solely in-frame clones and lacks some. The sample has more than 100,000 clones, 85% to 95% seen once. This sample comprised CD4+ or CD8+ T cells sorted from blood, obtained in a trial of the OX40 agonist ivuxolimab. The receptors here all came from an adult with an advanced solid tumor such as melanoma, head and neck, liver or kidney cancer.

V and J are TRBV10-3 and TRBJ2-7, with 7 bases aligning to TRBD1. The CDR3 length is 15 residues. Trimming took 6 bases from V and 2 from J; bases not matched to a gene: 10. Germline-derived CDR1 and CDR2 are ENHRY and SYGVKD. The CDR3 spells CAISPDRAKTYEQYF. CDR3 DNA sequence: TGTGCCATCAGCCCTGACAGGGCGAAAACCTACGAGCAGTACTTC.

Here the CDR3 reads CASSLQESTEAFF. The CDR3 nucleotides read TGTGCCAGCAGTTTACAGGAGAGCACTGAAGCTTTCTTT. This chain uses TRBV2 with TRBJ1-1; possibly TRBD1 for D (5 bases). This CDR3 has 13 amino acids. Trimming cost V 5 bases and J 4 bases, with 11 bases left between them. The germline V gene has CDR1 SNHLY and CDR2 FYNNEI. The variable domain in full, completed from reference TRBV2 and TRBJ1-1, reads EPEVTQTPSHQVTQMGQEVILRCVPISNHLYFYWYRQILGQKVEFLVSFYNNEISEKSEIFDDQFSVERPDGSNFTLKIRSTKLEDSAMYFCASSLQESTEAFFGQGTRLTVV.

The gene calls are TRBV5-4 and TRBJ1-5, with a possible D match to TRBD1 (6 bases). Trimming took 5 bases from V and 7 from J, leaving 16 bases between them. Germline V gene data show CDR1 as SGHNT and CDR2 as YYREEE (reference sequence). CDR3 length equals 14 residues. The chain's CDR3 is CASSQDRDYQPQHF. The DNA of the CDR3 is TGTGCCAGCAGTCAGGACAGAGACTACCAGCCCCAGCATTTT.

The V and J genes are TRBV27 and TRBJ2-1; TRBD2 agrees at 11 bases. Germline loops: CDR1 MNHEY, CDR2 SMNVEV (reference sequence). The CDR3 spans 15 residues. Losses at the gene ends were 1 base for V and 10 bases for J; bases not matched to a gene: 6. This CDR3 is CASSLLAGGPREQFF. The CDR3 nucleotides read TGTGCCAGCAGTTTATTAGCGGGAGGGCCCCGAGAGCAGTTCTTC.

The chain uses TRBV6-1 and TRBJ2-1; 7 positions agree with TRBD2. The J segment lost 10 bases and the V segment lost 1 base, leaving 16 bases of the junction unmatched. Germline-derived CDR1 and CDR2 are MNHNS and SASEGT. The CDR3 length is 17 residues. The CDR3 nucleotides are TGTGCCAGCAGTGAAGTTGGGTCCAGCGGGATCGTCGGGGAGCAGTTCTTC. This translates into CASSEVGSSGIVGEQFF.

V and J are TRBV15 and TRBJ2-7; 9 bases map to TRBD1. Germline CDR1 LNHNV, CDR2 YYDKDF (reference sequence). V trimming: 2 bases; J trimming: 6 bases; junction bases outside the gene matches: 8. CDR3 length: 15 residues. The CDR3 protein is CATSRLPDRGREQYF. CDR3 bases: TGTGCCACCAGCAGACTTCCGGACAGGGGTCGCGAGCAGTACTTC.

The V gene is TRBV6-6, the J gene TRBJ1-2, with D possibly matching TRBD1 (6 bases). Germline values: CDR1 MNHNY, CDR2 SVGAGI (reference sequence). This CDR3 comprises 14 residues. V was pared by 5 bases and J by 4 bases, with 14 bases between. The CDR3 DNA sequence: TGTGCCAGCAGTCGACAGGATAGGGGCTATGGCTACACCTTC. This codes for CASSRQDRGYGYTF.

V usage is TRBV4-1 and J usage is TRBJ2-5; 7 positions match TRBD1. The J call may be wrong; the DNA end is better matched by TRBJ2-7. The CDR3 consists of 14 residues. Germline V gene lookup returns CDR1 MGHRA and CDR2 YSYEKL. The CDR3 DNA sequence: TGCGCCAGCAGCCGGACAGGTACCCTCTACGAGCAGTACTTC. Its translation is CASSRTGTLYEQYF.

V usage is TRBV15 and J usage is TRBJ2-2; D might be TRBD2 (5 bases). CDR3 length equals 15 residues. V was shortened by 6 bases and J by 7 bases, with 18 bases between the two germline ends. Germline assignment: CDR1 LNHNV and CDR2 YYDKDF (reference sequence). Here the CDR3 DNA reads TGTGCCACCAGTACGACGTCCCCGGGGATCGGGGAGCTGTTTTTT. As protein: CATSTTSPGIGELFF.

This sequence joins TRBV30 and TRBJ2-1; perhaps D is TRBD1 or TRBD2 (6 bases each). V lost 7 bases and J 2 bases, leaving 18 bases between the germline ends. Germline V gene data show CDR1 as GTSNPN and CDR2 as SVGIG (reference sequence). There are 15 residues in the CDR3. CDR3 DNA: TGTGCCTCTAGGGGGTGGGGGGCCCCCTACAATGAGCAGTTCTTC. Its translation: CASRGWGAPYNEQFF.